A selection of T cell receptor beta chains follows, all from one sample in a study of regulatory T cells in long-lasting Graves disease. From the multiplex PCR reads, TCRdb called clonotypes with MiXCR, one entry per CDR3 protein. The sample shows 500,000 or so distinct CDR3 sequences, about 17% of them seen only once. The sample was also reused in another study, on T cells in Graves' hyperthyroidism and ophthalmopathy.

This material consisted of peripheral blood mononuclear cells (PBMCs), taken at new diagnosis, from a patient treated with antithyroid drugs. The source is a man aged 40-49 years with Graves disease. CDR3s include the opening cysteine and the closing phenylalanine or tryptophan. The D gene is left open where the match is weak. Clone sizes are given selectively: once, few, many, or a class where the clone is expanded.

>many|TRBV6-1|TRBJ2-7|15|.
CASSMGQSPLYEQYF
TGTGCCAGCAGCATGGGGCAGTCCCCTTTGTACGAGCAGTACTTC
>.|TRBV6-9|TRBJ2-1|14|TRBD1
CASSLTGLYNEQFF
TGTGCCAGCAGTTTGACAGGGTTATACAATGAGCAGTTCTTC
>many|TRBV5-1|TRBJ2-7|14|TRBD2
CASSLGTRGYEQYF
TGTGCCAGCAGCTTGGGGACTAGGGGGTACGAGCAGTACTTC
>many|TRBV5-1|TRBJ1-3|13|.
CASSSGPGNTIYF
TGCGCCAGCAGCTCCGGTCCTGGAAACACCATATATTTT
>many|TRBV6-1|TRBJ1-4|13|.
CASRTELNEKLFF
TGTGCCAGCAGGACAGAGTTAAATGAAAAACTGTTTTTT
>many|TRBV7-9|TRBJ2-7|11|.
CASSLENEQYF
TGTGCCAGCAGCTTAGAGAACGAGCAGTACTTC
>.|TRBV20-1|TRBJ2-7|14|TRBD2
CSARDPGLAYEQYF
TGCAGTGCTAGAGATCCCGGACTAGCCTACGAGCAGTACTTC
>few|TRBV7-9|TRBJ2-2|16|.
CASSTLLAENTGELFF
TGTGCCAGCAGCACCTTACTGGCGGAGAACACCGGGGAGCTGTTTTTT
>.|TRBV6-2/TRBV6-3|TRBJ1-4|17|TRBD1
CASSSPRRTGSGEKLFF
TGTGCCAGCAGTTCGCCTCGACGGACAGGGTCCGGTGAAAAACTGTTTTTT
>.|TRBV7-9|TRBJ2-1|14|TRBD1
CASSHRDRNYEQFF
TGTGCCAGCAGCCACCGGGACAGGAACTACGAGCAGTTCTTC
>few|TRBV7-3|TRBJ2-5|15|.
CASRRARSVLETQYF
TGTGCCAGCAGACGGGCCAGGTCGGTTTTGGAGACCCAGTACTTC
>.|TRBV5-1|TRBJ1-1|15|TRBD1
CASSLKAGGSGEAFF
TGCGCCAGCAGCTTGAAGGCAGGGGGCTCGGGTGAAGCTTTCTTT
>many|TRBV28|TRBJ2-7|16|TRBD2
CASSLRTSGTTYEQYF
TGTGCCAGCAGTCTTAGGACTAGCGGGACGACCTACGAGCAGTACTTC
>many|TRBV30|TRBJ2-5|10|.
CAWSKETQYF
TGTGCCTGGAGTAAAGAGACCCAGTACTTC
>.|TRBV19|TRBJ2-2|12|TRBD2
CASTSGSGELFF
TGTGCCAGTACTAGCGGGAGCGGGGAGCTGTTTTTT